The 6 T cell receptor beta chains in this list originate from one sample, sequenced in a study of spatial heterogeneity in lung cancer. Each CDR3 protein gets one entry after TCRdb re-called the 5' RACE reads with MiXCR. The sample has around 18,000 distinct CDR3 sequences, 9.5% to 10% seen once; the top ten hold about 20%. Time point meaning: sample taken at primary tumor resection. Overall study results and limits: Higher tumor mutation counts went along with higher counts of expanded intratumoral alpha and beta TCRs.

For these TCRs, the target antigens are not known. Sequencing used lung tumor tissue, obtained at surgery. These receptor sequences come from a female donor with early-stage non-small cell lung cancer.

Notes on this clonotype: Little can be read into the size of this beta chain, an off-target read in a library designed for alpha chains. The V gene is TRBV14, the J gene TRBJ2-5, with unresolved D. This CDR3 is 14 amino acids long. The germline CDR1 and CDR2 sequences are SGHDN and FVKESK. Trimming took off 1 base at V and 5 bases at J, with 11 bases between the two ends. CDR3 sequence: CASSQGWGTETQYF. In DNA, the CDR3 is TGTGCCAGCAGCCAAGGTTGGGGAACGGAGACCCAGTACTTC.

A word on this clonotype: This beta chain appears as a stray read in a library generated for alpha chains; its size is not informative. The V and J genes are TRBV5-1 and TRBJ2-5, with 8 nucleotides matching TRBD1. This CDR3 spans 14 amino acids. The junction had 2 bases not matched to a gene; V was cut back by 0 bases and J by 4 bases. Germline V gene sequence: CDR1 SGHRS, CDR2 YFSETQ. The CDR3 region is CASSLATGVETQYF. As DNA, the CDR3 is TGCGCCAGCAGCTTGGCGACAGGGGTAGAGACCCAGTACTTC.

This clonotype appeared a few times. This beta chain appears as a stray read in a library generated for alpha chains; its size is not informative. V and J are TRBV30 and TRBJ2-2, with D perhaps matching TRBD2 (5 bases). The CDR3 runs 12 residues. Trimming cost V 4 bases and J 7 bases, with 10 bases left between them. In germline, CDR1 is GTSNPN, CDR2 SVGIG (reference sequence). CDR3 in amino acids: CAWNEGIGELFF. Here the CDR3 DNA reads TGTGCCTGGAACGAGGGTATCGGGGAGCTGTTTTTT.

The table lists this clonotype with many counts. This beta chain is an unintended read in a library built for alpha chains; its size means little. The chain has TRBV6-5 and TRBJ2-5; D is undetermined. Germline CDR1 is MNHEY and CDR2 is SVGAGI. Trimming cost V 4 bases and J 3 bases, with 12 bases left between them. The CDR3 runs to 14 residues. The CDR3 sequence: CASSSPRAEETQYF. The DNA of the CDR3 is TGTGCCAGCAGTTCCCCTAGGGCAGAAGAGACCCAGTACTTC.

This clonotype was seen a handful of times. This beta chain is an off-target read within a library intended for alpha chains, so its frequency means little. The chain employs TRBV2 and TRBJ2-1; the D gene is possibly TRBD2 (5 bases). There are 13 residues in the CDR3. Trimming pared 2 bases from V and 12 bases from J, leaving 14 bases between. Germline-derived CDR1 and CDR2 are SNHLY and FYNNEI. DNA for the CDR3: TGTGCCAGCAGTGAACAGGTAGCCGGGGTGCAGTTCTTC. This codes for CASSEQVAGVQFF. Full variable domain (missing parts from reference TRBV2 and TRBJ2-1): EPEVTQTPSHQVTQMGQEVILRCVPISNHLYFYWYRQILGQKVEFLVSFYNNEISEKSEIFDDQFSVERPDGSNFTLKIRSTKLEDSAMYFCASSEQVAGVQFFGPGTRLTVL.

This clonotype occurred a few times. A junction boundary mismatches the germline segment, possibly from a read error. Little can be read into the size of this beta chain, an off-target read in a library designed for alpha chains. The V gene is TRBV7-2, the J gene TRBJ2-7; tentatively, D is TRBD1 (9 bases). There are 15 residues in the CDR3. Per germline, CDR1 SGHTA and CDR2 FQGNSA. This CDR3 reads CASSVAGQGLHEQYF. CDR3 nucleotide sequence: TGTGCCAGCAGCGTAGCGGGACAGGGTCTCCACGAGCAGTACTTC.